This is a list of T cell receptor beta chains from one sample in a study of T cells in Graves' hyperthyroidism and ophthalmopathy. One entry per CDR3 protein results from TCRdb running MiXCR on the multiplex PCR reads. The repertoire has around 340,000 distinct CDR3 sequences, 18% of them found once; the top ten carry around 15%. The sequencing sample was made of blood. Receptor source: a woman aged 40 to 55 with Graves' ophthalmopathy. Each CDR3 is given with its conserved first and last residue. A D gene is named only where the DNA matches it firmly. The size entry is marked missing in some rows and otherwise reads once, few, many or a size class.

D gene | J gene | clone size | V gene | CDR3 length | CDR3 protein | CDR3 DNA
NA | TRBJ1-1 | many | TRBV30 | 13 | CAWSYQWNTEAFF | TGTGCCTGGAGTTATCAGTGGAACACTGAAGCTTTCTTT
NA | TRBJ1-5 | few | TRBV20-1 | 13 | CSAVRDPNQPQHF | TGCAGTGCTGTCCGGGACCCCAATCAGCCCCAGCATTTT
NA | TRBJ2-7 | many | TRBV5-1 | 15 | CASSTGMGIDYEQYF | TGCGCCAGCAGCACCGGCATGGGGATCGACTACGAGCAGTACTTC
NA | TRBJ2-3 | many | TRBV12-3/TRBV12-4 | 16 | CASSFRQVERADTQYF | TGTGCCAGCAGTTTTCGTCAGGTTGAACGGGCAGATACGCAGTATTTT
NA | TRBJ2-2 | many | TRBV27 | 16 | CASHVGGLVNTGELFF | TGTGCCAGCCATGTGGGGGGATTGGTGAACACCGGGGAGCTGTTTTTT
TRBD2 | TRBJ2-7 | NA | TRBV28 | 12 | CASSLGRVEQYF | TGTGCCAGCAGTTTGGGGAGGGTCGAGCAGTACTTC
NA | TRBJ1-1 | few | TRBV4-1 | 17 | CASSQESIGIYATEAFF | TGCGCCAGCAGCCAAGAAAGCATAGGGATTTATGCCACTGAAGCTTTCTTT
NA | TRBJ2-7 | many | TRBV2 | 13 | CASKSGRSYEQYF | TGTGCCAGCAAAAGCGGTAGATCCTACGAGCAGTACTTC
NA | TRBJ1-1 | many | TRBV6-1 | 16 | CASSEVQGLSRTEAFF | TGTGCCAGCAGTGAGGTTCAGGGGCTGAGCAGGACTGAAGCTTTCTTT
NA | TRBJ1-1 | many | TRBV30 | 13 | CAWTPGVGTEAFF | TGTGCCTGGACCCCAGGGGTTGGCACTGAAGCTTTCTTT
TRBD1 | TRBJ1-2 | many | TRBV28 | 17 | CASSKYRDRVIHYGYTF | TGTGCCAGCAGTAAATACCGGGACAGGGTTATACACTATGGCTACACCTTC
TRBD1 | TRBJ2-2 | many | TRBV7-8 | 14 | CASSGQGLAGELFF | TGTGCCAGCAGCGGACAGGGGTTAGCCGGGGAGCTGTTTTTT
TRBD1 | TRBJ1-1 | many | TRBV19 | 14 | CASSKGATNTEAFF | TGTGCCAGTAGTAAGGGGGCTACGAACACTGAAGCTTTCTTT
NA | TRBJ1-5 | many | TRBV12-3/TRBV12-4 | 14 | CASSTSGAGQPQHF | TGTGCCAGCAGCACCTCAGGGGCAGGTCAGCCCCAGCATTTT
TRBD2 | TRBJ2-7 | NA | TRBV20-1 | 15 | CSARDPGSGSYEQYF | TGCAGTGCTAGAGACCCGGGTAGCGGGAGCTACGAGCAGTACTTC
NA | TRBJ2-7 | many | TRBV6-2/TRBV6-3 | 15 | CASSQRVSGGVEQYF | TGTGCCAGCAGCCAGCGGGTCTCAGGTGGTGTAGAGCAGTACTTC
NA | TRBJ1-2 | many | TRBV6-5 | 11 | CASVWNYGYTF | TGTGCCAGCGTTTGGAATTATGGCTACACCTTC
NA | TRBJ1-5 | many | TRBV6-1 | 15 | CASSEFGQLNQPQHF | TGTGCCAGCAGTGAATTCGGACAGCTCAATCAGCCCCAGCATTTT
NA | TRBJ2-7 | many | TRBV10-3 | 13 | CAIGAGVDYEQYF | TGTGCCATCGGGGCAGGGGTGGATTACGAGCAGTACTTC
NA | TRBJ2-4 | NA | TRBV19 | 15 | CASSTRTVAKNIQYF | TGTGCCAGTAGTACCCGGACGGTAGCCAAAAACATTCAGTACTTC
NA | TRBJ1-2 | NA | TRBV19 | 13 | CAIRSAGHYGYTF | TGTGCCATAAGATCGGCAGGCCACTATGGCTACACCTTC
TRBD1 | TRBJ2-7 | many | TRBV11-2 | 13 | CASSRTGGYEQYF | TGTGCCAGCAGCCGAACAGGGGGCTACGAGCAGTACTTC
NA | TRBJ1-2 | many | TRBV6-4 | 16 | CASSDYVEGFNYGYTF | TGTGCCAGCAGTGACTACGTCGAGGGGTTCAACTATGGCTACACCTTC
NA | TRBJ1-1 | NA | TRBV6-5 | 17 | CASSYWGPGGSNTEAFF | TGTGCCAGCAGTTACTGGGGACCCGGCGGTTCGAACACTGAAGCTTTCTTT
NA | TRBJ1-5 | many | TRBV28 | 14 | CASKGPYSNQPQHF | TGTGCCAGCAAAGGACCGTATAGCAATCAGCCCCAGCATTTT
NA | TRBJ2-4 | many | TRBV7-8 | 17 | CASSLRPPGLTQNIQYF | TGTGCCAGCAGCTTAAGGCCCCCCGGACTAACCCAAAACATTCAGTACTTC
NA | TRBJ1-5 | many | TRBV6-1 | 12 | CASRTGGQPQHF | TGTGCCAGTCGGACGGGCGGTCAGCCCCAGCATTTT
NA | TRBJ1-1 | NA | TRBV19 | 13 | CASSIPGDTEAFF | TGTGCCAGTAGTATACCGGGGGATACTGAAGCTTTCTTT
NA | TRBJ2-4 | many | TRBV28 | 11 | CASTSKNIQYF | TGTGCCAGCACATCCAAAAACATTCAGTACTTC
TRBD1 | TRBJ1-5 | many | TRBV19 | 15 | CASSIDDRGVQPQHF | TGTGCCAGTAGTATAGATGACAGGGGTGTTCAGCCCCAGCATTTT
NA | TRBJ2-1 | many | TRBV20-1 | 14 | CSASGGLNLNEQFF | TGCAGTGCTAGCGGGGGACTGAACCTCAATGAGCAGTTCTTC
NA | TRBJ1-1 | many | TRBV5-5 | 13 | CASSLGGGAEAFF | TGTGCCAGCAGCTTGGGAGGGGGGGCTGAAGCTTTCTTT
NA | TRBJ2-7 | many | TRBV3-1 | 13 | CASSQQGAVEQYF | TGTGCCAGCAGCCAACAAGGGGCAGTCGAGCAGTACTTC
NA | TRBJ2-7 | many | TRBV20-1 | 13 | CSLQGGATYEQYF | TGCAGTTTGCAAGGAGGGGCCACCTACGAGCAGTACTTC
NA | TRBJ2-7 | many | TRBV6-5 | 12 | CASSYSGWEQYF | TGTGCCAGCAGTTACTCAGGGTGGGAGCAGTACTTC
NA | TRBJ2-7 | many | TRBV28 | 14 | CASSPWGLSYEQYF | TGTGCCAGCAGCCCCTGGGGGCTTAGCTACGAGCAGTACTTC